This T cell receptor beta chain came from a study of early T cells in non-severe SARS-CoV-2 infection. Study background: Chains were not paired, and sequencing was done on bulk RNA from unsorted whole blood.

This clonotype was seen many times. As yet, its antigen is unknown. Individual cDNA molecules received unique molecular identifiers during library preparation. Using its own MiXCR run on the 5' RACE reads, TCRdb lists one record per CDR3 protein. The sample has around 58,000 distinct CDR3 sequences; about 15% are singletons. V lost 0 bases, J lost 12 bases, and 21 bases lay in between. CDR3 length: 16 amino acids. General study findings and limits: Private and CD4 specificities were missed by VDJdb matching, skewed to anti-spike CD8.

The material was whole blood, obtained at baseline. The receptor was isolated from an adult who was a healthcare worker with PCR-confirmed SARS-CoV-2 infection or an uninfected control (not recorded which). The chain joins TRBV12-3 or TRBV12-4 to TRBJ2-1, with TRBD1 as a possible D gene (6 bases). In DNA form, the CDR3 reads TGTGCCAGCAGTTTAGCGGGCGGTCAAGGACAGTTCGGGCAGTTCTTC. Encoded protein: CASSLAGGQGQFGQFF.